These T cell receptor beta chains were read from a single sample in a study of T cell responses to AZD1222 COVID-19 vaccine. Clones were sequenced by immunoSEQ multiplex PCR, and TCRdb holds only the in-frame ones, with some missing. Here the sample spans 150,000 to 200,000 clones, about 91% being singletons. Material: peripheral blood, obtained 28 days after the second AZD1222 dose. These receptor sequences come from an adult who received the AZD1222 COVID-19 vaccine. Each CDR3 is given with its conserved first and last residue.

TRBJ1-1,TRBV4-3,CASSTLGYGLLREAFF
TRBJ1-3,TRBV11-2,CASSLGRSSGNTIYF
TRBJ1-6,TRBV28,CASSPRGMVSPLHF
TRBJ1-4,TRBV6-6,CASSRGAANEKLFF
TRBJ2-1,TRBV9,CASSVGGGPQYNEQFF
TRBJ2-2,TRBV6-5,CASSSHSLERGGELFF
TRBJ1-6,TRBV5-1,CASSLTGRGSPLHF
TRBJ2-3,TRBV19,CASSIGGQGTDTQYF
TRBJ1-1,TRBV7-9,CASSLRENTEAFF
TRBJ2-7,TRBV28,CASRDRSIYEQYF